These 15 T cell receptor beta chains originate from one sample sequenced in a study of T cells in Graves' hyperthyroidism and ophthalmopathy. TCR beta CDR3 regions were amplified from RNA transcripts. The HTBI set primed first-round TCR CDR3 RT-PCR. MiXCR was run by TCRdb on the multiplex PCR reads, yielding one entry per CDR3 protein. This table holds approximately 400,000 distinct CDR3 sequences, about 18% found once. The source material was blood. The receptor set was obtained from a woman in her late teens or twenties with Graves' hyperthyroidism.

This chain joins TRBV20-1 and TRBJ2-5, with 7 bases that match TRBD1. The CDR3 loop spans 13 amino acids. Trimming removed 6 bases from V and 3 bases from J; junction bases left unmatched: 7. Germline CDR1 is DFQATT and CDR2 is SNEGSKA (reference sequence). CDR3 protein: CSAADRRKETQYF. The CDR3 coding sequence is TGCAGTGCGGCGGACAGGCGCAAAGAGACCCAGTACTTC.

This clonotype has ten or more counts. V usage is TRBV29-1 and J usage is TRBJ2-6; 8 positions agree with TRBD1. The J segment lost 2 bases and the V segment lost 6 bases, leaving 15 bases of the junction unmatched. This CDR3 contains 18 residues. From germline, CDR1 is SQVTM and CDR2 ANQGSEA. CDR3 sequence reads: CSVEDRASGYPGANVLTF. The CDR3 DNA reads TGCAGCGTGGAGGACAGGGCCTCCGGTTACCCTGGGGCCAACGTCCTGACTTTC.

The chain is built from TRBV29-1 and TRBJ2-5, with 9 bases identical to TRBD1. In germline, CDR1 is SQVTM, CDR2 ANQGSEA. The CDR3 loop spans 12 amino acids. CDR3 sequence: CTAQGARETQYF. CDR3 DNA sequence: TGCACCGCACAGGGGGCCCGAGAGACCCAGTACTTC.

This clonotype was seen many times. The chain uses TRBV15 and TRBJ1-1; 9 positions agree with TRBD1. J was trimmed by 6 bases and V by 3 bases; bases with no gene match: 5. This CDR3 is 14 amino acids long. The V gene's germline CDR1 is LNHNV and CDR2 YYDKDF (reference sequence). The CDR3 sequence is CATSSGTGRAEAFF. The CDR3, as DNA: TGTGCCACCAGCAGTGGGACAGGGCGGGCTGAAGCTTTCTTT.

This clonotype has at least ten counts. The chain is built from TRBV6-4 and TRBJ2-2; no definite D call. CDR1 and CDR2 (germline): MRHNA, SNTAGT. The CDR3 sequence is 12 residues long. The V and J ends lost 6 bases and 1 base respectively, with 3 bases between them. CDR3 DNA sequence: TGTGCCAGCAGCGAGAACACCGGGGAGCTGTTTTTT. It is translated as CASSENTGELFF.

The CDR3 region has the DNA TGTGCCAGCAGCCGGACGCCGACCTACGAGCAGTACTTC. Translated, it gives CASSRTPTYEQYF. The rearrangement joins TRBV7-2 to TRBJ2-7, with no clear D. Germline lookup yields CDR1 SGHTA and CDR2 FQGNSA. The CDR3 runs 13 residues. V was trimmed by 5 bases and J by 2 bases, leaving 10 bases between them.

This clonotype was found many times. The chain recombines TRBV7-9 with TRBJ2-6, with unresolved D. Trimming stripped 6 bases from V and 0 bases from J, with 9 bases between. This CDR3 region has 15 residues. Germline V gene lookup returns CDR1 SEHNR and CDR2 FQNEAQ (reference sequence). The CDR3 DNA is TGTGCCAGCAGTTTGAGGATCTCTGGGGCCAACGTCCTGACTTTC. Its translation: CASSLRISGANVLTF.

This chain connects TRBV2 to TRBJ1-4; maybe TRBD1 (5 bases). Looked up from germline, CDR1 is SNHLY and CDR2 is FYNNEI. Trimming cost V 6 bases and J 8 bases, with 19 bases left between them. The CDR3 totals 15 residues. The CDR3, as DNA: TGTGCCAGCAGAGTTCCGGGGCTCCAAGGGGAAAAACTGTTTTTT. This sequence encodes CASRVPGLQGEKLFF.

At least ten counts were recorded for this clonotype. The chain employs TRBV7-9 and TRBJ1-3; D not certain. The germline V and J ends were trimmed by 4 bases and 3 bases, with 7 bases remaining between them. Germline-derived CDR1 and CDR2 are SEHNR and FQNEAQ (reference sequence). The CDR3 spans 13 residues. The CDR3 loop is CASSSSFGNTIYF. CDR3 sequence (DNA): TGTGCCAGCAGCTCCTCCTTTGGAAACACCATATATTTT.

This clonotype appeared many times. This chain joins TRBV28 and TRBJ1-2; no clear D gene. Per the germline V gene, CDR1 is MDHEN and CDR2 is SYDVKM. V lost 7 bases and J 4 bases, leaving 22 bases between the germline ends. This CDR3 contains 16 residues. Here the CDR3 DNA reads TGTGCCAGCAACCCCAGTCGTCCGGGTTATTTCTATGGCTACACCTTC. It translates to CASNPSRPGYFYGYTF.

The sample holds many counts of this clonotype. J is TRBJ2-7 and V is TRBV2; D remains ambiguous. The length of the CDR3 is 13 residues. The V gene's germline CDR1 is SNHLY and CDR2 FYNNEI. Trimming removed 7 bases at V and 5 bases at J, with 15 bases between. The CDR3 coding sequence is TGTGCCAGCATAGGTTTCTCCATCCACGAGCAGTACTTC. This codes for CASIGFSIHEQYF.

V and J are TRBV6-2 or TRBV6-3 and TRBJ1-1; D not resolved. CDR1 MNHEY and CDR2 SVGEGT come from the germline V gene. The CDR3 has 13 residues. Trimming stripped 2 bases from V and 4 bases from J, with 8 bases between. The CDR3: CASSYLGVTEAFF. The CDR3 region has the DNA TGTGCCAGCAGTTACCTGGGTGTCACTGAAGCTTTCTTT.

This clonotype has a count of ten or more. A junction end diverges from the germline sequence, so it may reflect a read error. This sequence joins TRBV7-7 and TRBJ2-5; possible D gene TRBD2, 6 bases. CDR1 and CDR2 from the germline V gene are SSHAT and FNYEAQ (reference sequence). This CDR3 has 12 residues. The DNA for the CDR3 is TGTGCTAGCAGCCACGGGGGAGAGACCCAGTACTTC. Translated: CASSHGGETQYF.

This clonotype has ten or more counts. The genes are TRBV19 and TRBJ1-5; tentatively, D is TRBD1 (5 bases). The germline V gene encodes CDR1 LNHDA and CDR2 SQIVND (reference sequence). Trimming removed 5 bases from V and 3 bases from J, with 20 bases in between. The CDR3 contains 17 residues. The CDR3 sequence: CASSPSSGLRTNQPQHF. Written as DNA, the CDR3 is TGTGCCAGTAGTCCCTCCTCAGGGTTAAGGACCAATCAGCCCCAGCATTTT.

This clonotype was detected only a few times. The chain recombines TRBV20-1 with TRBJ1-3; D remains unclear. Germline V gene sequence: CDR1 DFQATT, CDR2 SNEGSKA (reference sequence). This CDR3 contains 15 residues. The germline V and J ends were trimmed by 0 bases and 0 bases, with 9 bases remaining between them. Here the CDR3 reads CSARDGAISGNTIYF. CDR3 coding DNA: TGCAGTGCTAGAGATGGCGCCATCTCTGGAAACACCATATATTTT.